This entry describes one T cell receptor (beta chain). There is no known antigen for this receptor. Nothing much larger sits one base from this clone, and base qualities are not available. The data originate from a study of Graves' ophthalmopathy and Graves' hyperthyroidism listed by TCRdb under 2018. At the level of the whole study: Hyperthyroidism was considered stable if no progression to ophthalmopathy occurred within 18 months of follow-up. TCR beta repertoire signatures were used to distinguish Graves' ophthalmopathy from Graves' hyperthyroidism and to predict progression to ophthalmopathy. In total, 135 blood samples were TCR-sequenced: approximately 42 ophthalmopathy, some 75 hyperthyroidism and around 17 hyperthyroidism-to-ophthalmopathy patients. To explore V-J signatures distinguishing ophthalmopathy from hyperthyroidism, a discovery set of 100 or so patients (about 43 ophthalmopathy, over 55 stable hyperthyroidism) was enrolled. An independent validation cohort comprised about 20 hyperthyroidism patients and about 16 patients who later progressed from hyperthyroidism to ophthalmopathy. In about six hyperthyroidism patients, the T-cell repertoires found in thyroid tissue were compared with those found in blood. After sampling, hyperthyroidism patients received methimazole starting at 30 mg daily, and ophthalmopathy patients received high-dose intravenous methylprednisolone. What the authors observed across the whole study: Among expanded thyroid clonotypes with frequency above 0.001, most also showed up in blood, which suggests that blood repertoires may reflect the thyroid immune response. The 13-signature model separated ophthalmopathy from stable hyperthyroidism with 85% to 90% sensitivity and 81.08% specificity in cross-validation, and 80%/75% in the test set. No statistical method was used to predetermine the sample size, and group allocation was not hidden from the investigators. In validation, the model predicted ophthalmopathy progression with more than 70% sensitivity and 72.22% specificity; roughly 11 predicted patients were CT-confirmed with GO in a median of about 6.1 months.

Hyperthyroidism patients were newly diagnosed, were aged 18 to 65 years, and had a disease duration under 2 months. Patients were excluded if they had other autoimmune diseases, uncontrolled infections, pregnancy or lactation. Clinical symptoms, serum thyroxine, TRAb, thyroid ultrasound and orbital computed tomography were used for diagnosis. Total RNA was extracted with Trizol reagent and quality-checked on an Agilent 2100 Bioanalyzer. For repertoire sequencing, the TCR beta CDR3 regions were amplified from RNA transcripts. HTBI primers and the Qiagen OneStep RT-PCR kit were used in a first-round RT-PCR, which was followed by a second-round multiplex PCR, size selection and purification. Libraries were sequenced on an Illumina HiSeq2000 using paired-end 100 bp reads. Concerning the study's data processing: SOAPnuke was used to process the reads, removing any read that contained adapters or uncalled bases, had a mean Phred below 15, or lacked an exact match to the constant primer or identifier. COPE v1.2.5 was used to merge high-quality paired reads. Each unique nucleotide sequence was treated as a clonotype, and MiTCR v1.1 was used to align the clonotypes to the IMGT TRB V, D and J references. Only V-J combinations with frequency above 0.0001 were analysed, covering 99% to 99.2% of repertoires. A TCR clonal expansion and chaos score per V-J combination was defined as the ratio of F50 clonal expansion to chaos observed in the TCRdist matrix. Features were reduced by Welch's t-statistics and random forest to roughly 14 V-J combinations, which fed a naive Bayes classifier. Thyroid-blood repertoire similarity was quantified with the Morisita-Horn index. The public sequencing data were trimmed at Q25 with fastp and processed into clonotypes with MiXCR by TCRdb, which kept only in-frame beta chains. Each entry is one CDR3 protein sequence, shown with its most common DNA and genes. Here the V and J calls rest on TCRdb's processing, not on the authors' analysis. This sample holds over a million distinct CDR3 sequences; 36% were observed only once. The leading ten clones occupy 11% of the sample.

The germline V gene provides CDR1 SQVTM and CDR2 ANQGSEA. The CDR3 holds 12 amino acids from the cysteine to the phenylalanine. Just CDR3 DNA is preserved here, 36 bases in frame from base 1. The V end loses 8 bases and the J end loses 6 bases, and a stretch of 17 bases separates them. The sequencing sample was made of peripheral blood or thyroid tissue (not recorded which). The sequence was obtained from an adult man with Graves' hyperthyroidism. The V gene is TRBV29-1 and the J gene is TRBJ2-7; the D gene assignment is ambiguous. The bases read TGCAGCCAACGATTCCGAGCCTCCGAGCAGTACTTC. It specifies CSQRFRASEQYF.